The rows below give T cell receptor beta chains drawn from one sample of a study of identical twins. TCRdb passed the 5' RACE reads through MiXCR, listing each CDR3 protein once. The sample contains approximately 300,000 distinct CDR3 sequences, 8% to 9.5% of which appear only once. This sample was shared with a second study, whose subject was yellow fever vaccine responses in identical twins.

The sequencing input was CD8+ T cells sorted from blood. Receptor source: a woman aged 18-35 years in good health. Both conserved end residues are part of each CDR3. A D gene is named only where the DNA matches it firmly. Not every row has a clone size; where given, it reads once, few, many or a size class.

size	V	J	D	CDR3	DNA
.	TRBV12-3/TRBV12-4	TRBJ2-1	TRBD2	CASSPGLAGVFGSYNEQFF	TGTGCCAGCAGTCCGGGACTAGCGGGAGTTTTTGGGTCCTACAATGAGCAGTTCTTC
many	TRBV7-2	TRBJ1-1	.	CASSLVYQNTEAFF	TGTGCCAGCAGCTTAGTCTATCAGAACACTGAAGCTTTCTTT
.	TRBV7-6	TRBJ2-1	TRBD2	CASSPFPGLAGEDNEQFF	TGTGCCAGCAGTCCATTCCCGGGACTAGCGGGGGAGGACAATGAGCAGTTCTTC
.	TRBV29-1	TRBJ2-5	TRBD2	CSVYGLAGGLGTQYF	TGCAGCGTTTATGGACTAGCGGGGGGCTTGGGGACCCAGTACTTC
.	TRBV14	TRBJ2-1	.	CASSHVQLHNEQFF	TGTGCCAGCAGCCACGTGCAGCTTCACAATGAGCAGTTCTTC
few	TRBV27	TRBJ2-7	TRBD2	CASSHGLAGTWEQYF	TGTGCCAGCAGCCACGGACTAGCGGGAACTTGGGAGCAATACTTC
.	TRBV29-1	TRBJ2-7	.	CSVEGQLEDSYEQYF	TGCAGCGTTGAAGGACAGCTCGAGGACTCCTACGAGCAGTACTTC
.	TRBV2	TRBJ2-2	TRBD2	CAICNPGLAGGPNTGELFF	TGTGCCATCTGTAACCCCGGACTAGCGGGAGGCCCGAACACCGGGGAGCTGTTTTTT
few	TRBV7-8	TRBJ2-5	.	CASSSDRDIQETQYF	TGTGCCAGCAGCTCAGACCGGGACATCCAAGAGACCCAGTACTTC
.	TRBV4-3	TRBJ2-6	TRBD1	CASSQSGTVALSGANVLTF	TGCGCCAGCAGCCAGTCCGGGACAGTAGCCCTCTCTGGGGCCAACGTCCTGACTTTC
.	TRBV11-1	TRBJ1-1	.	CASRGDVNTEAFF	TGTGCCAGTAGAGGGGACGTGAACACTGAAGCTTTCTTT
many	TRBV19	TRBJ2-7	TRBD1	CASSTGASEQYF	TGTGCCAGTTCCACAGGGGCGAGCGAGCAGTACTTC
.	TRBV24-1	TRBJ2-7	.	CATSDSGTSYEQYF	TGTGCCACCAGTGATTCGGGCACCTCCTACGAGCAGTACTTC
many	TRBV7-2	TRBJ2-6	TRBD1	CASSLSGQGYFSGANVLTF	TGTGCCAGCAGCTTAAGCGGACAGGGCTATTTCTCTGGGGCCAACGTCCTGACTTTC
many	TRBV28	TRBJ2-3	.	CASSPSAEKPDTQYF	TGTGCCAGCAGTCCCTCCGCGGAGAAACCAGATACGCAGTATTTT
.	TRBV7-9	TRBJ2-7	.	CASSSTRTVTYEQYF	TGTGCCAGCAGCTCTACGCGAACAGTTACCTACGAGCAGTACTTC